Shown below are 5 T cell receptor beta chains from a single sample sequenced in a study of breast tumors, draining lymph nodes, adjacent tissues. Axillary draining lymph nodes of breast cancer patients supplied the node samples. TCRdb independently ran MiXCR on the multiplex PCR reads; one entry per CDR3 protein. The repertoire holds under 250,000 distinct CDR3 sequences, about 34% seen once, with roughly 1.3% in the top ten. What was sequenced was axillary lymph node tissue. These receptors all come from a female donor with breast cancer. Some clones in this sample may be carry-over from other donors' samples.

J is TRBJ2-2 and V is TRBV6-4; the D is unclear. From germline, CDR1 is MRHNA and CDR2 SNTAGT. This CDR3 region has 13 residues. V was cut by 5 bases and J by 6 bases, with 10 bases left in between. The DNA of the CDR3 is TGTGCCAGCAGTCATCCCCCGGCCGGGGAGCTGTTTTTT. Translated, it gives CASSHPPAGELFF.

This clonotype was recorded a few times. The CDR3 DNA reads TGTGCCAGCAGCCAAGATGGTAGCCGCGAGACCCAGTACTTC. Translation: CASSQDGSRETQYF. This rearrangement joins TRBV3-1 to TRBJ2-5; D unresolved. Trimming shortened V by 0 bases and J by 5 bases, and 10 bases separated the two germline ends. The CDR3 runs 14 residues. The germline gives CDR1 LGHDT, CDR2 YNNKEL (reference sequence).

This clonotype was picked up many times. The J gene is TRBJ2-2, the V gene TRBV12-3 or TRBV12-4; possibly TRBD2 for D (5 bases). The CDR3 runs 15 residues. The V and J ends lost 3 bases and 3 bases respectively, with 11 bases between them. The CDR3 DNA reads TGTGCCAGCAGTTTGGGTAGGACTTACACCGGGGAGCTGTTTTTT. Protein sequence: CASSLGRTYTGELFF.

This clonotype was found many times. J is TRBJ1-5 and V is TRBV19; D call uncertain. Germline V gene sequence: CDR1 LNHDA, CDR2 SQIVND (reference sequence). The CDR3 is 11 amino acids. Trimming removed 6 bases from V and 11 bases from J, with 11 bases in between. Here the CDR3 DNA reads TGTGCCAGTAGCAAAACGGGGTCCCAGCATTTT. Protein sequence: CASSKTGSQHF.

This clonotype has a count of ten or more. The CDR3 DNA is TGCGCCAGCAGTTCAGGACAGGGAACAGATACGCAGTATTTT. Its protein is CASSSGQGTDTQYF. The J gene is TRBJ2-3, the V gene TRBV5-1, with 8 bases lining up with TRBD1. Germline CDR1 SGHRS, CDR2 YFSETQ. The V and J ends lost 5 bases and 3 bases, in that order; junction bases with no gene match: 5. The CDR3 is made up of 14 amino acids.